One and the same sample provided the 17 T cell receptor beta chains below, sequenced in a study of identical twins. TCRdb redid the calling of the 5' RACE reads with MiXCR, one entry per CDR3 protein. The table lists around 470,000 distinct CDR3 sequences, approximately 15% of them singletons. A further study also used this sample, focusing on yellow fever vaccine responses in identical twins.

The sample consisted of CD4+ T cells sorted from blood. These receptors originate from a woman between 18 and 30 years old in good health.

The chain combines TRBV10-3 with TRBJ1-2; D may be TRBD1 (5 bases). Deletions cut 3 bases from V and 6 bases from J, with 17 bases between. This CDR3 region has 15 residues. Germline V gives CDR1 ENHRY, CDR2 SYGVKD. CDR3 coding DNA: TGTGCCATCAGTGAATTCACCTCGGGGCCTCATGGCTACACCTTC. Translation: CAISEFTSGPHGYTF.

This clonotype has just a few counts. The chain carries TRBV2 and TRBJ2-7; TRBD1 matches 8 bases. The junction had 14 bases not matched to a gene; V was cut back by 7 bases and J by 6 bases. CDR1 is SNHLY and CDR2 is FYNNEI in the germline V gene. The CDR3 consists of 15 residues. The CDR3 spells CASNSLGQGLFEQYF. CDR3 nucleotide sequence: TGTGCCAGCAATTCCCTTGGACAGGGTCTCTTCGAGCAGTACTTC.

This clonotype has a handful of counts. The rearrangement joins TRBV24-1 to TRBJ2-6, with TRBD1 as a possible D gene (7 bases). With 4 bases removed from V and 1 base from J, the gap between germline ends came to 19 bases. Germline CDR1 reads KGHDR; CDR2 reads SFDVKD. This CDR3 region has 19 residues. In DNA, the CDR3 is TGTGCCACCAGTGACCAAGGAGGCAGGGGGGCGTCTGGGGCCAACGTCCTGACTTTC. Residues: CATSDQGGRGASGANVLTF.

This clonotype occurred a few times. The chain recombines TRBV28 with TRBJ2-7, with 9 bases aligning to TRBD2. Trimming took 3 bases from V and 4 from J; bases not matched to a gene: 7. Per the germline V gene, CDR1 is MDHEN and CDR2 is SYDVKM. The CDR3 has 15 residues. The CDR3 nucleotides read TGTGCCAGCAGTTTGTGGGCTAGCGGGAATTACGAGCAGTACTTC. It encodes CASSLWASGNYEQYF.

Only a few counts were recorded for this clonotype. This chain uses TRBV5-1 with TRBJ2-2; 8 nucleotides line up with TRBD1. Germline CDR1 is SGHRS and CDR2 is YFSETQ. CDR3 size: 18 residues. The trim removed 1 base at V and 6 bases at J, leaving 14 bases unmatched. CDR3: CASSLRPAGQGSSGELFF. The CDR3 DNA reads TGCGCCAGCAGCTTGAGGCCGGCCGGACAGGGTTCTTCCGGGGAGCTGTTTTTT.

This clonotype was seen only a few times. The V gene is TRBV5-1, the J gene TRBJ1-2; D ambiguous. Trimming took 4 bases from V and 1 from J, leaving 8 bases between them. The CDR3 has 13 amino acids. The V gene's germline CDR1 is SGHRS and CDR2 YFSETQ. The DNA for the CDR3 is TGCGCCAGCAGCCCGCGCAGTAACTATGGCTACACCTTC. It translates to CASSPRSNYGYTF.

The chain links TRBV7-8 to TRBJ2-2; D perhaps matches TRBD1 (6 bases). V gave up 2 bases and J gave up 3 bases, with 10 bases separating them. This CDR3 region has 15 residues. Germline values: CDR1 SGHVS, CDR2 FQNEAQ. CDR3 in amino acids: CASSLTDSHTGELFF. CDR3 bases: TGTGCCAGCAGCTTAACGGACAGCCACACCGGGGAGCTGTTTTTT.

The chain employs TRBV7-2 and TRBJ2-1; D is unresolved. V was trimmed by 8 bases and J by 10 bases, leaving 21 bases between them. Germline CDR1 is SGHTA and CDR2 is FQGNSA. The CDR3 totals 14 residues. CDR3 sequence (DNA): TGTGCCAGCTTAGCACCCGGAGCGATTGAGGAGCAGTTCTTC. It yields the protein CASLAPGAIEEQFF.

This clonotype has just a few counts. This chain links TRBV11-2 with TRBJ2-2, with unresolved D. This CDR3 region has 18 residues. V was shortened by 2 bases and J by 3 bases, with 19 bases between the two germline ends. The germline CDR1 and CDR2 sequences are SGHAT and FQNNGV. CDR3 sequence: CASSLSTRAADDTGELFF. In nucleotides, the CDR3 is TGTGCCAGCAGCTTATCCACCCGTGCGGCGGACGACACCGGGGAGCTGTTTTTT.

In its sample, this clonotype was seen a few times. The chain couples TRBV15 to TRBJ2-1; tentative D call: TRBD2 (12 bases). This CDR3 is built from 21 residues. The germline CDR1 and CDR2 sequences are LNHNV and YYDKDF (reference sequence). The V and J ends lost 0 bases and 9 bases respectively, with 33 bases between them. The CDR3 DNA sequence: TGTGCCACCAGCAGAGATAGGGACAGGGGGACTTGGCGACTAGCGGGAGCTGAGCAGTTCTTC. Amino acids: CATSRDRDRGTWRLAGAEQFF.

The chain recombines TRBV5-1 with TRBJ2-7; TRBD2 matches 10 bases. V shed 0 bases and J 0 bases; nucleotides not matched to a gene: 3. The CDR3 length is 16 residues. CDR1 and CDR2 from the germline V gene are SGHRS and YFSETQ. The CDR3 region has the DNA TGCGCCAGCAGCTTGGTGGCTAGCGGGGGCTCCTACGAGCAGTACTTC. It translates to CASSLVASGGSYEQYF. Full variable domain (rest looked up from reference TRBV5-1 and TRBJ2-7): KAGVTQTPRYLIKTRGQQVTLSCSPISGHRSVSWYQQTPGQGLQFLFEYFSETQRNKGNFPGRFSGRQFSNSRSEMNVSTLELGDSALYLCASSLVASGGSYEQYFGPGTRLTVT.

There are a few counts of this clonotype. The chain joins TRBV12-3 or TRBV12-4 to TRBJ2-7, with unresolved D. This CDR3 is 13 amino acids long. The germline V and J ends were trimmed by 0 bases and 3 bases, with 6 bases remaining between them. The CDR3 DNA is TGTGCCAGCAGTTTAGCCCCGGACTACGAGCAGTACTTC. This translates into CASSLAPDYEQYF.

This clonotype has more than one count but fewer than ten. The rearrangement links TRBV7-2 to TRBJ2-7; D uncertain. CDR1 is SGHTA and CDR2 is FQGNSA in the germline V gene. V dropped 0 bases and J dropped 4 bases, with 10 bases sitting between them. This CDR3 spans 14 amino acids. CDR3 sequence: CASSLAHRGYEQYF. The CDR3 nucleotides are TGTGCCAGCAGCTTAGCGCACAGAGGATACGAGCAGTACTTC.

The J gene is TRBJ2-1, the V gene TRBV29-1; D possibly corresponds to TRBD2 (7 bases). This CDR3 has 13 residues. V lost 8 bases to trimming and J lost 8 bases, with 19 bases between them. From germline, CDR1 is SQVTM and CDR2 ANQGSEA. The CDR3 DNA is TGCAGCCACCCTGCCTCGGGGGGCTATGAGCAGTTCTTC. It is translated as CSHPASGGYEQFF.

This clonotype was observed a handful of times. The chain has TRBV4-3 and TRBJ2-5; 9 bases align to TRBD2. The germline CDR1 and CDR2 sequences are LGHNA and YSLEER. V was clipped by 0 bases and J by 4 bases; unmatched bases: 6. The CDR3 runs to 16 residues. The CDR3 sequence: CASSQDWAGGRETQYF. CDR3 nucleotides: TGCGCCAGCAGCCAAGATTGGGCGGGAGGGAGAGAGACCCAGTACTTC.

This chain uses TRBV9 with TRBJ2-3; TRBD2 agrees at 8 bases. Trimming at V came to 0 bases and at J to 2 bases, leaving 8 bases not matched to a gene. Per the germline V gene, CDR1 is SGDLS and CDR2 is YYNGEE. This CDR3 spans 17 amino acids. CDR3 DNA sequence: TGTGCCAGCAGCGTAGGGTCACATAGCGGGGCCACAGATACGCAGTATTTT. Its protein product is CASSVGSHSGATDTQYF.

The chain recombines TRBV7-2 with TRBJ2-1; 8 positions match TRBD1. This CDR3 spans 15 amino acids. The V gene end was trimmed by 3 bases and the J gene end by 9 bases; junction bases not matched to a gene: 10. Germline CDR1 SGHTA, CDR2 FQGNSA. CDR3 in amino acids: CASSLTGQVVGEQFF. Written as DNA, the CDR3 is TGTGCCAGCAGCTTGACGGGACAGGTCGTCGGTGAGCAGTTCTTC.